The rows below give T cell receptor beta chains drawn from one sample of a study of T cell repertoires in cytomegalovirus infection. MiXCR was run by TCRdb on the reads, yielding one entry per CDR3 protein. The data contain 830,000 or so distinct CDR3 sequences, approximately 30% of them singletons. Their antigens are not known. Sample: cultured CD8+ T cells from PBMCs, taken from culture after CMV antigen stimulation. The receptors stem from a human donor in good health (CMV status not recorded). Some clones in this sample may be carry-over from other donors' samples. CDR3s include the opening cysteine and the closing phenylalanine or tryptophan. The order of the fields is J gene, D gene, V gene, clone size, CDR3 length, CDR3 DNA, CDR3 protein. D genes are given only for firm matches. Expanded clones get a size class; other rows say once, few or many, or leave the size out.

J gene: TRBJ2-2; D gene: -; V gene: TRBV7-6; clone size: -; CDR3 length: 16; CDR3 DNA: TGTGCCAGCAGCCATAAGTTACAAGCGAACACCGGGGAGCTGTTTTTT; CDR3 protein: CASSHKLQANTGELFF
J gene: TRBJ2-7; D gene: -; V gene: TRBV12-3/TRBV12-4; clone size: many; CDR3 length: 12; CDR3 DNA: TGTGCCAGCAGTTTCGTCGCCTACGAGCAGTACTTC; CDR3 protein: CASSFVAYEQYF
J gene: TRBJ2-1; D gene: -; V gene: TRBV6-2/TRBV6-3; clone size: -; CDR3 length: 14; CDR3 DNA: TGTGCCAGCAGTGCAGCGGGCCCATACAATGAGCAGTTCTTC; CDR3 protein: CASSAAGPYNEQFF
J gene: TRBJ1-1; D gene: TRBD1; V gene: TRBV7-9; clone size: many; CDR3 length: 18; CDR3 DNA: TGTGCCAGCAGCACAACGGTGACAGGGCTTACAAGGGACACTGAAGCTTTCTTT; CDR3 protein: CASSTTVTGLTRDTEAFF
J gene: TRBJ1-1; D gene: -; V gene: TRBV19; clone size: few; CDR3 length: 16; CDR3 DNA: TGTGCCAGTAGTATAGCTCGGGACACACCTAACACTGAAGCTTTCTTT; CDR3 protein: CASSIARDTPNTEAFF
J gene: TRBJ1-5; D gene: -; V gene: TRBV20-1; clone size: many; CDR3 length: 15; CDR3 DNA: TGCAGTGCTAGATTCCGGGCCACGGGCAATCAGCCCCAGCATTTT; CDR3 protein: CSARFRATGNQPQHF
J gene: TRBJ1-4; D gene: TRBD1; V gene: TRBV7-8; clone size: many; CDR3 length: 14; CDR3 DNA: TGTGCCAGCAGCTTGGGACAGGGCGGTGAAAAACTGTTTTTT; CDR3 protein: CASSLGQGGEKLFF
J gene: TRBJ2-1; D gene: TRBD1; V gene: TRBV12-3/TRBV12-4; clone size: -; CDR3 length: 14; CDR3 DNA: TGTGCCAGCTCCCCAGGGGCAGGGGGCAATGAGAAGTTCTTC; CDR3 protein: CASSPGAGGNEKFF
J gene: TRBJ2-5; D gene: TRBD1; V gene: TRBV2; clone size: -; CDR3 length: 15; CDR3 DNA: TGTGCCAGCAGGGGACAGGAAGGGTACCAAGAGACCCAGTACTTC; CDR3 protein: CASRGQEGYQETQYF
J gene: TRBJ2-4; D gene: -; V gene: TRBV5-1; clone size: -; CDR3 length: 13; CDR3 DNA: TGCGCCAGCAGCTTTGGACCGAAAAACATTCAGTACTTC; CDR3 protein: CASSFGPKNIQYF
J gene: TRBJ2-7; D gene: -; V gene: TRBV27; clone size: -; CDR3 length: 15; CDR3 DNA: TGTGCCAGCAGTGCTTCGGTTGCCAGCCCCTACGAGCAGTACTTC; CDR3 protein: CASSASVASPYEQYF
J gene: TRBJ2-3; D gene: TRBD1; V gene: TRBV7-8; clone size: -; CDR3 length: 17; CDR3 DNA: TGTGCCAGCAGCTTTCCCCCGGACAGGGGGGGTACAGATACGCAGTATTTT; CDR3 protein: CASSFPPDRGGTDTQYF
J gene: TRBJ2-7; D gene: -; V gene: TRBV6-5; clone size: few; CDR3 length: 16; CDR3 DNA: TGTGCCAGCAGACACCGTGCGGGACACTATGCCTACGAGCAGTACTTC; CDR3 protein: CASRHRAGHYAYEQYF
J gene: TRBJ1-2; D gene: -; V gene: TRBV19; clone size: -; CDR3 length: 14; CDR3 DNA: TGTGCCAGTAGTCCTAGATCCTTTAACTATGGCTACACCTTC; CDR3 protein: CASSPRSFNYGYTF
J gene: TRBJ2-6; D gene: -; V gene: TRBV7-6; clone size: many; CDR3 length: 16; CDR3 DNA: TGTGCCAGCAGCTCCCAGGGAGCCTCTGGGGCCAACGTCCTGACTTTC; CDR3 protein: CASSSQGASGANVLTF
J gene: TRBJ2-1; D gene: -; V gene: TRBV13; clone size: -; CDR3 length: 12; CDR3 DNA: TGTGCCAGCAGCGTCTGGGTGGCTGAGCAGTTCTTC; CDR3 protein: CASSVWVAEQFF
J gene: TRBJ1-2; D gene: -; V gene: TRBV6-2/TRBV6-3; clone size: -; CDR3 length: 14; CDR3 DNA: TGTGCCAGCAGTTATGTGGATTCGTACTATGGCTACACCTTC; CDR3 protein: CASSYVDSYYGYTF
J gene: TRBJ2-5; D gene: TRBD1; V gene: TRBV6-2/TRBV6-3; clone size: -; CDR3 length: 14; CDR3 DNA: TGTGCCAGCAGTTATGTGACAGGGGGGGAGACCCAGTACTTC; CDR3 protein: CASSYVTGGETQYF
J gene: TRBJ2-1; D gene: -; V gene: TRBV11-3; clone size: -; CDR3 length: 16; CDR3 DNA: TGTGCCAGCAGCGGCCCAGAGGTCGCCTCCTACAATGAGCAGTTCTTC; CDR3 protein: CASSGPEVASYNEQFF
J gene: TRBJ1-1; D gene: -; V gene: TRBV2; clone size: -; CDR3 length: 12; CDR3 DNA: TGTGCCAGCCGATCCGGCCTCCCTGAAGCTTTCTTT; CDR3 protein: CASRSGLPEAFF
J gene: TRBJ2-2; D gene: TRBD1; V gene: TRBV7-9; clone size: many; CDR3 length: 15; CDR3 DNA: TGTGCCAGCAGCTTGACAGGGCGCGAGACCGGGGAGCTGTTTTTT; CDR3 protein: CASSLTGRETGELFF
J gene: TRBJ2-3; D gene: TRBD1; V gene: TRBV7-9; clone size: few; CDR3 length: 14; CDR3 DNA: TGTGCCAGCAGCCCGGACAGGGAGGCAGATACGCAGTATTTT; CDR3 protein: CASSPDREADTQYF
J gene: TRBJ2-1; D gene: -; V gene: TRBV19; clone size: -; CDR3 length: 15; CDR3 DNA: TGTGCCAGTAGTATTTCACAGGCCAGGGCCCGGGAGCAGTTCTTC; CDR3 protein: CASSISQARAREQFF
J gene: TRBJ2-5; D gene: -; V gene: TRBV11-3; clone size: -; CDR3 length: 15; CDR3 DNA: TGTGCCAGCAGCTCCCGGGGAGGGGGCGGAGAGACCCAGTACTTC; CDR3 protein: CASSSRGGGGETQYF
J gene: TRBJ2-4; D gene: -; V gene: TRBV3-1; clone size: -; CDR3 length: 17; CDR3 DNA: TGTGCCAGCAGCCCGCTGGCGGCTAGCCTAGCCAAAAACATTCAGTACTTC; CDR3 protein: CASSPLAASLAKNIQYF
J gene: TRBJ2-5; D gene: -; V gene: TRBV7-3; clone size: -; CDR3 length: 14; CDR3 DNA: TGTGCCCAGCATCGGTTACCCTTTGTCGAGACCCAGTACTTC; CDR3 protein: CAQHRLPFVETQYF
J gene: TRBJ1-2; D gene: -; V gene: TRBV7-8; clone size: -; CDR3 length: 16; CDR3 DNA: TGTGCCAGCAGCTTAGCGGCAGGGCGTTACGGCTATGGCTACACCTTC; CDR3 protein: CASSLAAGRYGYGYTF